Included here is one T cell receptor (beta chain) sequence, with context. It lacks a known antigen. There are no base qualities to consult, and no much larger clone falls within one base. According to the germline V gene, CDR1 reads MDHEN and CDR2 reads SYDVKM. V ends up 6 bases short and J 1 base short, with an unmatched junction base count of 10. The CDR3 spans 16 residues, from the cysteine through the phenylalanine. The entry retains the CDR3 DNA only, 48 bases that are in frame from base 1. This sample is part of a study of T cell responses to AZD1222 COVID-19 vaccine (dated by TCRdb to about 2021). Study-wide context: AZD1222 recipients given second doses at about 4 weeks or at about 12 weeks were pooled, since spike-specific TCR depth and breadth were not found to differ between the two schedules. TCR sequencing covered roughly 230 trial participants: approximately 200 given two doses of AZD1222 and about 26 given two doses of MenACWY control vaccine. Trial participants were enrolled by age into subgroups of 18-55, 56-69 and 70-plus years, and around 150, 28 and 57 TCR-sequenced participants, respectively, were included in these subgroups. Overall results and qualifications from the work: Spike-specific TCR breadth and depth rose significantly after two AZD1222 doses compared with day 0 and with MenACWY recipients. In the small 56-69-year group, the increase in depth fell short of significance, most likely because of low power. CD4 TCRs associated with the vaccine covered the entire spike protein, and the dominant responses were in regions 160-218 and 743-854. Because no day 14 peak-response samples were available, repertoires were characterized only after the peak T cell response. Conclusions about previously exposed vaccinees were limited because only six AZD1222 recipients were SARS-CoV-2 seropositive at baseline. Most participants were white British and females outnumbered males, and the authors suggested that clonal diversity may have been underestimated. Nearly half of unique spike-specific TCRs reportedly recognized epitopes outside regions mutated in the B.1.351 and B.1.1.7 variants.

The CDR3 regions of human TCRbeta chains were analyzed by immunosequencing. Under the source paper's analysis protocol: TCRs in the repertoires were compared against a reference library of SARS-CoV-2-specific TCRs that had been generated with the MIRA antigen-specificity platform. Breadth was defined as the fraction of unique TCRs that were SARS-CoV-2-associated, and depth was defined as the fraction of total T cells that were SARS-CoV-2-associated. Each spike-specific TCR was assigned to its reactive spike region and to a CD4 or CD8 class using the MIRA data. Log10-transformed breadth and depth values were compared by one-way ANOVA with Sidak's multiple comparisons tests. The source is immuneACCESS, and TCRdb retained only in-frame sequences with V and J called. Part of the clones is not carried over; for the studies checked, unresolved V genes explain less than half of this, and the remainder is unexplained. The DNA gave D and trimming, while V, J and clone size come from that table. Here the sample has roughly 150,000 clones; about 90% occur a single time. Jointly, the top ten make up 1.3% of the sample.

The time point label, as the study defines it: baseline before first vaccination. Samples from vaccinated people were obtained from the UK trials COV001 and COV002, which included a single-blind randomized controlled phase 2/3 trial of AZD1222 (ChAdOx1 nCoV-19) in healthy adults. Trial participant PBMC samples were collected at day 0 and day 28 after the second dose for TCRbeta chain sequencing. The sample here was peripheral blood, taken on day 0 of AZD1222 vaccination. This clonotype was obtained from an adult in good health. The chain links TRBV28 with TRBJ2-3, with 7 middle bases fitting TRBD1. The DNA is as follows: TGTGCCAGCAGCTATCCCGGGACAGAAGGCACAGATACGCAGTATTTT. The resulting protein is CASSYPGTEGTDTQYF.